This T cell receptor beta chain came from a study of tumor-infiltrating lymphocytes in primary liver carcinoma. TCR beta cDNA was prepared out of approximately 500 ng total RNA by means of a constant-region primer. Slightly modified ARM-PCR served as the procedure for the TCR beta libraries. These libraries came from three rounds of nested multiplex PCR. Forward primers for TRBV1-TRBV30 and a C-beta reverse primer served the first two PCR rounds, at about 9 cycles each. TCRdb redid the calling of the multiplex PCR reads with MiXCR, one entry per CDR3 protein. The data contain more than 90,000 distinct CDR3 sequences, approximately 70% of them singletons. From roughly 21-30 mg of unsorted bulk tissue, DNA and RNA were co-extracted together. Concerning this clonotype: The junction and the germline gene differ at one end; a read error may be behind it.

CDR1 SQVTM and CDR2 ANQGSEA come from the germline V gene. The CDR3 sequence is 14 residues long. The specimen sequenced was liver tumor tissue from sampling region 2. Subset in this sample: tumor region T2, inferior pole. This sequence was found in a woman aged 60-75 years with primary liver carcinoma and hepatitis B virus infection. The chain recombines TRBV29-1 with TRBJ2-5; TRBD2 agrees at 7 bases. The CDR3 loop is CSVGAGATQEIQYF. The CDR3 bases are TGCAGCGTTGGCGCGGGAGCAACTCAAGAGATCCAGTACTTC.